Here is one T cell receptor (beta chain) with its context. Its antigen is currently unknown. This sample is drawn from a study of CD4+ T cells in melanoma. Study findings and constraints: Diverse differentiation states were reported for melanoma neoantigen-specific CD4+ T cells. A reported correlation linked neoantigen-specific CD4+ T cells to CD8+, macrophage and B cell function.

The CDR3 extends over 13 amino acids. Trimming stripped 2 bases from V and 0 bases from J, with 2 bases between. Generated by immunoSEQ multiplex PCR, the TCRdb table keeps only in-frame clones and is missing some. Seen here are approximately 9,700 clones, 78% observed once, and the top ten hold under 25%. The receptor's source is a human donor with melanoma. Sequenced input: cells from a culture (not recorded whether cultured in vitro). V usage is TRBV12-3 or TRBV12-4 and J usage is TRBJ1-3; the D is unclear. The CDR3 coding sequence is TGTGCCAGCAGTTTAAACTCTGGAAACACCATATATTTT. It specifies CASSLNSGNTIYF.